This entry lists 20 T cell receptor beta chains sequenced from one sample in a study of T-cell reconstitution after alpha-beta-depleted transplantation in children. As it was prepared, the TCRbeta library received unique molecular identifiers. Each CDR3 protein is one row after TCRdb ran MiXCR on the PCR reads. Here the sample spans roughly 790,000 distinct CDR3 sequences, around 15% being singletons. The input for sequencing was PBMCs, mostly from graft donor cells, taken 360 days after TCRalphabeta/CD19-depleted stem cell transplant. The receptor set was obtained from a male patient under 18 who had a stem cell transplant for acute lymphoblastic leukemia, so the T cells may come from the graft donor.

V and J are TRBV11-2 and TRBJ2-1; 8 bases are shared with TRBD2. The J segment lost 0 bases and the V segment lost 3 bases, leaving 10 bases of the junction unmatched. The germline V gene has CDR1 SGHAT and CDR2 FQNNGV. The CDR3 length is 18 residues. The CDR3 here is CASSFRTGGPSSYNEQFF. The CDR3 nucleotides are TGTGCCAGCAGCTTTAGAACGGGGGGGCCAAGCTCCTACAATGAGCAGTTCTTC.

Only a few counts were recorded for this clonotype. The chain has TRBV10-3 and TRBJ2-7; 13 bases are shared with TRBD2. In germline, CDR1 is ENHRY, CDR2 SYGVKD. The CDR3 covers 19 residues. The V segment lost 6 bases and the J segment 2 bases; nucleotides outside the gene matches: 16. In DNA form, the CDR3 reads TGTGCCATCAGGGGTAAAGAGACTAGCGGGAGGCCCCGACCCTACGAGCAGTACTTC. This codes for CAIRGKETSGRPRPYEQYF.

This clonotype occurred many times. The chain links TRBV4-2 to TRBJ2-2, with D unclear. V gave up 0 bases and J gave up 7 bases, with 6 bases separating them. Germline CDR1 reads LGHNA; CDR2 reads YNFKEQ. There are 13 residues in the CDR3. CDR3 amino acids: CASSQDSFGELFF. CDR3 nucleotide sequence: TGTGCCAGCAGCCAAGACTCCTTCGGGGAGCTGTTTTTT.

The chain employs TRBV6-2 or TRBV6-3 and TRBJ2-3; D is perhaps TRBD2 (6 bases). CDR1 is MNHEY, CDR2 SVGEGT, per germline. The V end was cut by 0 bases, the J end by 0 bases, with 10 bases between. This CDR3 spans 16 amino acids. The CDR3 reads CASSYSLASSTDTQYF. Here the CDR3 DNA reads TGTGCCAGCAGTTACTCCCTAGCGAGTAGCACAGATACGCAGTATTTT.

The chain is built from TRBV11-2 and TRBJ2-1, with D tentatively TRBD2 (5 bases). The CDR3 loop spans 15 amino acids. In germline, CDR1 is SGHAT, CDR2 FQNNGV. With 4 bases removed from V and 0 bases from J, the gap between germline ends came to 10 bases. For the CDR3, the DNA is TGTGCCAGCAGCTCACAGCGGAACTCCTACAATGAGCAGTTCTTC. Translating it yields CASSSQRNSYNEQFF.

This clonotype has only a few counts. V usage is TRBV5-1 and J usage is TRBJ2-5, with 8 bases identical to TRBD1. This CDR3 region has 15 residues. V lost 3 bases and J lost 4; bases outside the gene matches: 8. CDR1 SGHRS and CDR2 YFSETQ come from the germline V gene. The CDR3 nucleotides read TGCGCCAGCAGCTGGGACAGGCCTTTCGCAGAGACCCAGTACTTC. Residues: CASSWDRPFAETQYF. Filled out from reference TRBV5-1 and TRBJ2-5, the complete variable domain reads KAGVTQTPRYLIKTRGQQVTLSCSPISGHRSVSWYQQTPGQGLQFLFEYFSETQRNKGNFPGRFSGRQFSNSRSEMNVSTLELGDSALYLCASSWDRPFAETQYFGPGTRLLVL.

This clonotype was seen a few times. The rearrangement joins TRBV4-1 to TRBJ1-3; no definite D call. Per the germline V gene, CDR1 is MGHRA and CDR2 is YSYEKL. V gave up 2 bases and J gave up 4 bases, with 9 bases separating them. This CDR3 is 14 amino acids long. The CDR3 spells CASSQPTRGNTIYF. CDR3 nucleotide sequence: TGCGCCAGCAGCCAACCCACCAGAGGAAACACCATATATTTT.

This chain connects TRBV7-6 to TRBJ1-3; TRBD1 matches at 9 bases. J lost 2 bases, V lost 0 bases, and 2 bases had no gene match. Per germline, CDR1 SGHVS and CDR2 FNYEAQ. The CDR3 loop spans 16 amino acids. The CDR3 spells CASSLAGTGPGNTIYF. The CDR3 DNA is TGTGCCAGCAGCTTAGCTGGGACAGGGCCTGGAAACACCATATATTTT.

In its sample, this clonotype was seen a few times. The chain has TRBV7-6 and TRBJ2-1, with D perhaps matching TRBD1 or TRBD2 (5 bases each). The CDR3 runs 13 residues. Germline lookup yields CDR1 SGHVS and CDR2 FNYEAQ. V lost 6 bases and J lost 4, with 10 bases in between. CDR3 loop: CASRPGRYNEQFF. The CDR3 coding sequence is TGTGCCAGCAGGCCGGGGCGGTACAATGAGCAGTTCTTC.

This clonotype was recorded many times. The CDR3 DNA follows: TGTGCCAGCAGCCAAGATATAGGGGGCGGCGGGGAGCTGTTTTTT. Its protein product is CASSQDIGGGGELFF. The rearrangement joins TRBV4-2 to TRBJ2-2; 7 nucleotides match TRBD1. From germline, CDR1 is LGHNA and CDR2 YNFKEQ. The CDR3 covers 15 residues. After removal of 0 bases from V and 7 bases from J, the junction contained 5 bases not matched to a gene.

The chain is built from TRBV5-1 and TRBJ1-1, with 8 bases that match TRBD1. V trimming: 5 bases; J trimming: 11 bases; junction bases outside the gene matches: 17. The CDR3 totals 15 residues. Germline V lookup: CDR1 SGHRS, CDR2 YFSETQ. CDR3 sequence reads: CASRTGQGRFIEAFF. CDR3 DNA: TGCGCCAGCAGAACTGGACAGGGCAGATTTATTGAGGCTTTCTTT.

The chain employs TRBV2 and TRBJ2-1; 13 nucleotides line up with TRBD2. The CDR3 consists of 14 residues. In germline, CDR1 is SNHLY, CDR2 FYNNEI. V gave up 9 bases and J gave up 5 bases; unmatched junction bases: 4. The CDR3 sequence: CARWTSGSHNEQFF. The CDR3 DNA sequence: TGTGCCAGGTGGACTAGCGGGAGCCACAATGAGCAGTTCTTC.

The V call is TRBV9, the J call TRBJ2-7; tentatively, D is TRBD1 (5 bases). V shed 0 bases and J shed 6 bases, with 16 bases lying between them. Germline values: CDR1 SGDLS, CDR2 YYNGEE. The CDR3 consists of 15 residues. Here the CDR3 DNA reads TGTGCCAGCAGCGTAGTGGCTGAAGGGGTCGGCGAGCAGTACTTC. Its protein is CASSVVAEGVGEQYF.

This clonotype has just a few counts. The J gene is TRBJ2-7, the V gene TRBV13; possible D gene TRBD2, 5 bases. V was trimmed by 4 bases and J by 7 bases, leaving 14 bases between them. CDR3 length: 13 residues. CDR1 is PRHDT, CDR2 FYEKMQ, per germline (reference sequence). The CDR3 DNA is TGTGCCAGCAGCTGGACTGGTCGGTGGGAGCAGTACTTC. Protein product: CASSWTGRWEQYF.

This clonotype was counted between two and nine times. The chain uses TRBV5-1 and TRBJ2-1; perhaps TRBD2 as D (5 bases). In germline, CDR1 is SGHRS, CDR2 YFSETQ. This CDR3 region has 15 residues. Trimming shortened V by 1 base and J by 4 bases, and 12 bases separated the two germline ends. The CDR3 coding sequence is TGCGCCAGCAGCTTGCGAGCGGTTCTTTACAATGAGCAGTTCTTC. This sequence encodes CASSLRAVLYNEQFF.

This clonotype was detected only a few times. The chain uses TRBV4-1 and TRBJ1-2, with D perhaps matching TRBD1 (5 bases). Deletions cut 3 bases from V and 4 bases from J, with 12 bases between. CDR3 size: 14 residues. The V gene's germline CDR1 is MGHRA and CDR2 YSYEKL. DNA of the CDR3: TGCGCCAGCAGCCAGGTACAGGCTTTCTATGGCTACACCTTC. Amino acids: CASSQVQAFYGYTF.

This chain links TRBV12-3 or TRBV12-4 with TRBJ2-3; D might be TRBD1 (6 bases). The CDR3 contains 15 residues. The V and J ends lost 7 bases and 0 bases respectively, with 14 bases between them. CDR3: CASNPNRVSTDTQYF. CDR3 DNA: TGTGCCAGCAACCCAAACAGGGTTAGCACAGATACGCAGTATTTT.

This clonotype was recorded at least ten times. The J gene is TRBJ1-2, the V gene TRBV18; D may be TRBD1 (5 bases). The CDR3 is 15 amino acids. The V end was cut by 1 base, the J end by 4 bases, with 13 bases between. Germline CDR1 and CDR2: KGHSH and LQKENI. Here the CDR3 DNA reads TGTGCCAGCTCACCACAGGGGCAGGGCGTCTATGGCTACACCTTC. Translated, it gives CASSPQGQGVYGYTF. The entire variable domain, with the rest obtained from reference TRBV18 and TRBJ1-2, is as follows: NAGVMQNPRHLVRRRGQEARLRCSPMKGHSHVYWYRQLPEEGLKFMVYLQKENIIDESGMPKERFSAEFPKEGPSILRIQQVVRGDSAAYFCASSPQGQGVYGYTFGSGTRLTVV.

This chain connects TRBV4-1 to TRBJ1-1; TRBD1 might be the D (6 bases). Trimming pared 4 bases from V and 0 bases from J, leaving 18 bases between. Germline CDR1 and CDR2: MGHRA and YSYEKL. The CDR3 totals 17 residues. CDR3 residues: CASSLLGQLTMNTEAFF. CDR3 sequence (DNA): TGCGCCAGCAGCCTCTTAGGACAGCTGACTATGAACACTGAAGCTTTCTTT.

This clonotype was observed at least ten times. In DNA, the CDR3 is TGTGCCAGCAGCCATCGAAAGGATTCCGCAGATACGCAGTATTTT. Protein sequence: CASSHRKDSADTQYF. The V and J genes are TRBV4-2 and TRBJ2-3; D is undetermined. Germline V gene lookup returns CDR1 LGHNA and CDR2 YNFKEQ. The CDR3 has 15 amino acids. Trimming shortened V by 3 bases and J by 4 bases, and 14 bases separated the two germline ends.